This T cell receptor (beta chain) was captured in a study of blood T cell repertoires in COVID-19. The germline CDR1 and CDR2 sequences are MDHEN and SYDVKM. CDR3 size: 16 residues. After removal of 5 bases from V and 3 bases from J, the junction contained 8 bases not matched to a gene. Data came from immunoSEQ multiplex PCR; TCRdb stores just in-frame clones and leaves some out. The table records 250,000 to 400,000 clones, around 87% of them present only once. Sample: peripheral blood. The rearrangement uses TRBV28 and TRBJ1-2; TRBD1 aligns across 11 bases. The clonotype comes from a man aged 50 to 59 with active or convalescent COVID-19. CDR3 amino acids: CASSVSGTGGDYGYTF. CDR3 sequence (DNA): TGTGCCAGCAGTGTATCCGGGACAGGGGGTGACTATGGCTACACCTTC.